The 31 T cell receptor beta chains below were found in one sample sequenced in a study of control samples from healthy donors and cancer patients. The method was immunoSEQ multiplex PCR; TCRdb's version includes in-frame clones alone and lacks a portion of them. The sample carries around 180,000 clones, around 90% recorded once. Sequenced: blood. The receptors shown here come from a woman between 40 and 50 years old in good health.

The chain has TRBV25-1 and TRBJ2-7, with no clear D. Germline CDR1 MGHDK, CDR2 SYGVNS. The V end was cut by 9 bases, the J end by 9 bases, with 9 bases between. The CDR3 length is 9 residues. CDR3 nucleotide sequence: TGTGCCAGATCGGCATCGCAGTACTTC. Translation: CARSASQYF.

V gene TRBV9 combines with J gene TRBJ2-5; a weak D match, TRBD2 (5 bases). The V gene lost 3 bases and the J gene lost 1 base, with 10 bases spanning the gap. The CDR3 loop spans 14 amino acids. Per germline, CDR1 SGDLS and CDR2 YYNGEE. In nucleotides, the CDR3 is TGTGCCAGCAGCGCCGGGATGACCCAAGAGACCCAGTACTTC. It yields the protein CASSAGMTQETQYF.

V usage is TRBV5-1 and J usage is TRBJ2-5; maybe TRBD1 (5 bases). Germline loops: CDR1 SGHRS, CDR2 YFSETQ. V was shortened by 0 bases and J by 3 bases, with 9 bases between the two germline ends. This CDR3 is built from 14 residues. The CDR3 is CASSLVGVKETQYF. CDR3 nucleotide sequence: TGCGCCAGCAGCTTGGTAGGGGTCAAAGAGACCCAGTACTTC.

This chain connects TRBV18 to TRBJ2-3; 15 bases line up with TRBD2. Germline lookup yields CDR1 KGHSH and CDR2 LQKENI. This CDR3 contains 16 residues. V trimming: 3 bases; J trimming: 4 bases; junction bases outside the gene matches: 2. CDR3 loop: CASSPWTSGGADTQYF. CDR3 DNA sequence: TGTGCCAGCTCACCGTGGACTAGCGGGGGGGCAGATACGCAGTATTTT.

J is TRBJ1-2 and V is TRBV5-1, with 9 nucleotides matching TRBD1. Trimming at V came to 4 bases and at J to 6 bases, leaving 10 bases not matched to a gene. CDR1 SGHRS and CDR2 YFSETQ come from the germline V gene. The CDR3 is 15 residues long. The CDR3 loop reads CASSLQGARSDGYTF. The DNA for the CDR3 is TGCGCCAGCAGCCTACAGGGGGCGCGTTCCGATGGCTACACCTTC.

This rearrangement joins TRBV3-1 (or the pseudogene TRBV3-2) to TRBJ1-3; D ambiguous. The V and J ends lost 3 bases and 0 bases respectively, with 12 bases between them. The CDR3 contains 16 residues. Germline V gene data show CDR1 as LGHDT and CDR2 as YNNKEL (reference sequence). CDR3: CASSHSSRFSGNTIYF. In DNA, the CDR3 is TGTGCCAGCAGCCATTCCTCACGATTCTCTGGAAACACCATATATTTT.

Remarks on this clone: The sample contains more than one DNA sequence encoding this CDR3. The V and J genes are TRBV19 and TRBJ2-3; no reliable D call. The CDR3 runs 14 residues. The germline V gene encodes CDR1 LNHDA and CDR2 SQIVND (reference sequence). V lost 3 bases to trimming and J lost 0 bases, with 7 bases between them. CDR3 bases: TGTGCCAGTAGTATTGGCAGGAGCACAGATACGCAGTATTTT. Its translation is CASSIGRSTDTQYF.

J is TRBJ1-4 and V is TRBV6-6; 11 bases are a match to TRBD1. In germline, CDR1 is MNHNY, CDR2 SVGAGI (reference sequence). After removal of 6 bases from V and 6 bases from J, the junction contained 9 bases not matched to a gene. The CDR3 sequence is 16 residues long. The CDR3 reads CASSRTGGSGDEKLFF. CDR3 in DNA: TGTGCCAGCAGCAGGACAGGGGGCTCTGGGGATGAAAAACTGTTTTTT.

The CDR3 region has the DNA TGTGCCAGCAGCATGGGGGGGACTGAAGCTTTCTTT. Its protein product is CASSMGGTEAFF. The rearrangement joins TRBV9 to TRBJ1-1, with D perhaps TRBD1 (5 bases). From germline, CDR1 is SGDLS and CDR2 YYNGEE. This CDR3 contains 12 residues. With 4 bases removed from V and 5 bases from J, the gap between germline ends came to 9 bases.

Notes on this clone: Other DNA sequences in the sample encode the same CDR3. CDR3 bases: TGTGCCAGCAGCTTGACTAGCGGTGTAGAAGAGACCCAGTACTTC. This encodes CASSLTSGVEETQYF. This chain links TRBV5-4 with TRBJ2-5; 8 bases are shared with TRBD2. CDR3 size: 15 residues. Germline assignment: CDR1 SGHNT and CDR2 YYREEE (reference sequence). V dropped 1 base and J dropped 3; count of bases not matched to a gene: 5.

The chain is built from TRBV4-1 and TRBJ1-5; 9 bases are a match to TRBD1. J lost 6 bases, V lost 3 bases, and 9 bases had no gene match. Germline values: CDR1 MGHRA, CDR2 YSYEKL. The CDR3 runs 16 residues. As DNA, the CDR3 is TGCGCCAGCAGCCATATGGACAGGGGTAATGGTCAGCCCCAGCATTTT. Translating gives CASSHMDRGNGQPQHF.

This chain uses TRBV5-1 with TRBJ1-3, with D perhaps matching TRBD1 (6 bases). CDR3 length: 13 residues. The V gene's germline CDR1 is SGHRS and CDR2 YFSETQ. The germline V and J ends were trimmed by 4 bases and 4 bases, with 9 bases remaining between them. The CDR3 nucleotides read TGCGCCAGCAGCATGGGACAAGGAAACACCATATATTTT. Protein: CASSMGQGNTIYF.

DNA of the CDR3: TGTGCCAGTAGTATAGGAGGGGGGGTGGGCAATCAGCCCCAGCATTTT. It encodes CASSIGGGVGNQPQHF. The rearrangement links TRBV19 to TRBJ1-5; TRBD1 might be the D (6 bases). The CDR3 contains 16 residues. Germline V lookup: CDR1 LNHDA, CDR2 SQIVND (reference sequence). V lost 1 base and J lost 2, with 12 bases in between.

V and J are TRBV9 and TRBJ1-1, with D possibly being TRBD1 (5 bases). V shed 7 bases and J shed 2 bases, with 12 bases lying between them. The CDR3 spans 13 residues. The germline gives CDR1 SGDLS, CDR2 YYNGEE. CDR3 in amino acids: CASEQELNTEAFF. The CDR3 DNA is TGTGCCAGCGAACAGGAACTAAACACTGAAGCTTTCTTT.

The genes are TRBV10-1 and TRBJ2-7, with 9 bases aligning to TRBD1. The CDR3 has 16 residues. Losses at the gene ends were 6 bases for V and 3 bases for J; bases not matched to a gene: 12. The V gene's germline CDR1 is WNHNN and CDR2 SYGVQD (reference sequence). In nucleotides, the CDR3 is TGCGCCAGCAGCTCCTCCTTCGGGACAGGGTACTACGAGCAGTACTTC. Residues: CASSSSFGTGYYEQYF.

The chain uses TRBV5-1 and TRBJ1-2, with D possibly being TRBD1 (6 bases). This CDR3 contains 13 residues. V lost 7 bases to trimming and J lost 4 bases, with 14 bases between them. Germline lookup yields CDR1 SGHRS and CDR2 YFSETQ. As DNA, the CDR3 is TGCGCCAGCGGGGGGCAGTTCAGCTATGGCTACACCTTC. The encoded protein is CASGGQFSYGYTF.

This clone was observed once. The V gene is TRBV7-9, the J gene TRBJ1-1; D may be TRBD1 (5 bases). Trimming cost V 3 bases and J 0 bases, with 11 bases left between them. Looked up from germline, CDR1 is SEHNR and CDR2 is FQNEAQ (reference sequence). The CDR3 totals 15 residues. The CDR3 region has the DNA TGTGCCAGCAGCTTTGGGGGGACGATGAACACTGAAGCTTTCTTT. Its protein is CASSFGGTMNTEAFF. Full variable domain (rest looked up from reference TRBV7-9 and TRBJ1-1): DTGVSQNPRHKITKRGQNVTFRCDPISEHNRLYWYRQTLGQGPEFLTYFQNEAQLEKSRLLSDRFSAERPKGSFSTLEIQRTEQGDSAMYLCASSFGGTMNTEAFFGQGTRLTVV.

This clone was observed once. The genes are TRBV11-3 and TRBJ2-2; a possible D gene is TRBD2 (7 bases). The CDR3 has 17 residues. V lost 5 bases and J 2 bases, leaving 18 bases between the germline ends. Germline CDR1 is SGHNT and CDR2 is YENEEA. The CDR3 DNA is TGTGCCAGCAGCCTAAGGTGGGGGGGGCCCAACACCGGGGAGCTGTTTTTT. It is translated as CASSLRWGGPNTGELFF. Together with reference TRBV11-3 and TRBJ2-2, the CDR3 gives the full variable domain: EAGVVQSPRYKIIEKKQPVAFWCNPISGHNTLYWYLQNLGQGPELLIRYENEEAVDDSQLPKDRFSAERLKGVDSTLKIQPAELGDSAVYLCASSLRWGGPNTGELFFGEGSRLTVL.

The chain recombines TRBV5-5 with TRBJ1-1, with D perhaps TRBD1 (5 bases). V gave up 4 bases and J gave up 0 bases, with 10 bases separating them. This CDR3 contains 14 residues. The germline V gene encodes CDR1 SGHKS and CDR2 YYEKEE (reference sequence). The CDR3 coding sequence is TGTGCCAGCAGCCCGGACATAATGAACACTGAAGCTTTCTTT. Residues: CASSPDIMNTEAFF.

The table lists this clone with a few counts. This chain joins TRBV9 and TRBJ2-1; 7 bases align to TRBD2. This CDR3 is built from 13 residues. Trimming cost V 5 bases and J 7 bases; bases outside gene matches: 6. Germline CDR1 and CDR2: SGDLS and YYNGEE. The DNA for the CDR3 is TGTGCCAGCAGAGGTGACGGGGGGAATGAGCAGTTCTTC. Amino acid sequence: CASRGDGGNEQFF.

This chain links TRBV5-1 with TRBJ2-7, with 8 bases aligning to TRBD1. Germline values: CDR1 SGHRS, CDR2 YFSETQ. The CDR3 covers 15 residues. V gave up 6 bases and J gave up 3 bases; unmatched junction bases: 11. The CDR3 spells CASTYNQGALYEQYF. The CDR3 DNA sequence: TGCGCCAGCACATATAACCAGGGGGCTCTCTACGAGCAGTACTTC.

CDR3 coding DNA: TGTGCCAGCAGTCGTTTTCCTTTTTCCTCCTACAATGAGCAGTTCTTC. It yields the protein CASSRFPFSSYNEQFF. The rearrangement joins TRBV5-5 to TRBJ2-1; no firm D call. V lost 5 bases and J lost 0, with 15 bases in between. Germline loops: CDR1 SGHKS, CDR2 YYEKEE (reference sequence). The CDR3 runs to 16 residues.

This clone was detected only once. This chain joins TRBV7-9 and TRBJ1-1; a weak D match, TRBD1 (6 bases). The germline V gene has CDR1 SEHNR and CDR2 FQNEAQ (reference sequence). Trimming removed 5 bases from V and 2 bases from J, with 12 bases in between. This CDR3 has 14 amino acids. CDR3 loop: CASSQRTANTEAFF. CDR3 bases: TGTGCCAGCAGCCAAAGGACAGCTAACACTGAAGCTTTCTTT.

The chain's CDR3 is CASSFLGSPLHF. The CDR3 region has the DNA TGTGCCAGCAGCTTTTTGGGTTCACCCCTCCACTTT. This rearrangement joins TRBV5-6 to TRBJ1-6; the D is unclear. Trimming took off 2 bases at V and 9 bases at J, with 6 bases between the two ends. The CDR3 sequence is 12 residues long. Germline V gene data show CDR1 as SGHDT and CDR2 as YYEEEE.

This clone was seen a handful of times. J is TRBJ1-4 and V is TRBV12-3 or TRBV12-4; a weak D match, TRBD1 (5 bases). This CDR3 is built from 13 residues. The V end lost 8 bases, the J end lost 7 bases, and 14 bases lay between the germline ends. CDR3 DNA sequence: TGTGCCAGCCGGCCGGGACTAGGTGAAAAACTGTTTTTT. Amino acids: CASRPGLGEKLFF.

This chain links TRBV7-9 with TRBJ2-7; possibly TRBD1 for D (8 bases). V dropped 7 bases and J dropped 2 bases, with 15 bases sitting between them. The CDR3 is 14 amino acids. Per the germline V gene, CDR1 is SEHNR and CDR2 is FQNEAQ (reference sequence). CDR3 in DNA: TGTGCCAGCACCTCACAGGGGGGGACCTACGAGCAGTACTTC. It codes for CASTSQGGTYEQYF.

The CDR3 loop is CASSQGWGGPTGSNQPQHF. DNA of the CDR3: TGCGCCAGCAGTCAAGGGTGGGGGGGACCAACAGGTAGCAATCAGCCCCAGCATTTT. The chain has TRBV23-1 and TRBJ1-5, with D perhaps matching TRBD1 (5 bases). TRBV23-1 is classed as an ORF, of uncertain function. Between the trimmed V and J ends, which lost 2 bases and 0 bases, there was a span of 20 bases. The CDR3 spans 19 residues.

The J gene is TRBJ2-2, the V gene TRBV11-2; no clear D. CDR1 is SGHAT and CDR2 is FQNNGV in the germline V gene. Trimming shortened V by 0 bases and J by 5 bases, and 1 base separated the two germline ends. CDR3 length: 12 residues. CDR3 coding DNA: TGTGCCAGCAGCTTAGAGACCGGGGAGCTGTTTTTT. It specifies CASSLETGELFF.

This clone has a handful of counts. The J gene is TRBJ1-6, the V gene TRBV18; D is uncertain. The ends were cut back, 1 base at V and 5 bases at J, with 9 bases in the middle. This CDR3 region has 15 residues. CDR1 is KGHSH and CDR2 is LQKENI in the germline V gene. The CDR3 DNA sequence: TGTGCCAGCTCACCACTCCGGGCTGATAATTCACCCCTCCACTTT. It is translated as CASSPLRADNSPLHF.

V usage is TRBV6-5 and J usage is TRBJ2-5; D not certain. The ends were cut back, 7 bases at V and 5 bases at J, with 17 bases in the middle. The CDR3 loop spans 14 amino acids. Germline V gene data show CDR1 as MNHEY and CDR2 as SVGAGI. The CDR3 here is CASTLRDGIETQYF. As DNA, the CDR3 is TGTGCCAGCACCCTAAGGGATGGGATTGAGACCCAGTACTTC.

A single count supports this clone. DNA for the CDR3: TGTGCCAGCAGTCCCCGGGGCATCTCGACAGGGTTTGGTGGAAAACTGTTTTTT. It is translated as CASSPRGISTGFGGKLFF. The V gene is TRBV27, the J gene TRBJ1-4, with 7 nucleotides matching TRBD1. The CDR3 is 18 residues long. Germline CDR1 and CDR2: MNHEY and SMNVEV (reference sequence). The V segment lost 5 bases and the J segment 10 bases; nucleotides outside the gene matches: 22.